Below are 20 T cell receptor beta chains sequenced from a single sample in a study of sequential checkpoint blockade in melanoma. Treatment described: randomized to nivolumab then ipilimumab (arm A) or the reverse (arm B). Assay: immunoSEQ multiplex PCR; the TCRdb copy retains only in-frame clones and omits some. This table holds about 32,000 clones, more than 65% found once. Specimen: CD8+ T cells sorted from blood (inferred from file names), collected from a patient given nivolumab and ipilimumab in sequence. The receptors were sampled from a human donor with melanoma.

This chain connects TRBV2 to TRBJ2-7; 8 bases are a match to TRBD1. The CDR3 extends over 16 amino acids. Germline V gene sequence: CDR1 SNHLY, CDR2 FYNNEI. V shed 4 bases and J 3 bases; nucleotides not matched to a gene: 11. The CDR3 nucleotides read TGTGCCAGCAGTGTTGACGCGGACAGGGTAATCTACGAGCAGTACTTC. Its protein is CASSVDADRVIYEQYF.

The V call is TRBV9, the J call TRBJ2-1, with D tentatively TRBD2 (5 bases). CDR1 is SGDLS and CDR2 is YYNGEE in the germline V gene. The germline V and J ends were trimmed by 3 bases and 5 bases, with 9 bases remaining between them. CDR3 length: 13 amino acids. Here the CDR3 DNA reads TGTGCCAGCAGCGGACCCGGGGACAATGAGCAGTTCTTC. Residues: CASSGPGDNEQFF.

The chain employs TRBV9 and TRBJ2-3; possible D gene TRBD1, 5 bases. This CDR3 has 16 amino acids. Trimming pared 1 base from V and 4 bases from J, leaving 16 bases between. Germline lookup yields CDR1 SGDLS and CDR2 YYNGEE. CDR3 nucleotides: TGTGCCAGCAGCGTAATGGTAGACGCAGGGTCAGATACGCAGTATTTT. This codes for CASSVMVDAGSDTQYF.

This sequence joins TRBV27 and TRBJ2-3, with no clear D. Germline V CDR1 and CDR2: MNHEY, SMNVEV (reference sequence). The CDR3 spans 14 residues. Trimming removed 2 bases from V and 1 base from J, with 7 bases in between. CDR3 in amino acids: CASSLGGRTDTQYF. CDR3 sequence (DNA): TGTGCCAGCAGTTTAGGTGGCCGCACAGATACGCAGTATTTT.

J is TRBJ2-7 and V is TRBV9; 11 nucleotides line up with TRBD1. CDR1 and CDR2 from the germline V gene are SGDLS and YYNGEE. This CDR3 has 16 residues. After removal of 3 bases from V and 4 bases from J, the junction contained 9 bases not matched to a gene. The CDR3 region is CASSASRDRGKYEQYF. DNA of the CDR3: TGTGCCAGCAGCGCGTCCCGGGACAGGGGGAAGTACGAGCAGTACTTC.

The gene calls are TRBV6-5 and TRBJ2-7; tentatively, D is TRBD1 (5 bases). V was clipped by 2 bases and J by 4 bases, with 15 bases between them. The length of the CDR3 is 15 residues. Germline V gene lookup returns CDR1 MNHEY and CDR2 SVGAGI. The CDR3 sequence is CASSYQGTEVYEQYF. CDR3 bases: TGTGCCAGCAGTTACCAGGGCACCGAGGTTTACGAGCAGTACTTC.

The V and J genes are TRBV6-5 and TRBJ1-2; 7 bases map to TRBD1. Trimming cost V 4 bases and J 10 bases; bases outside gene matches: 9. The CDR3 length is 13 residues. CDR1 and CDR2 (germline): MNHEY, SVGAGI. The chain's CDR3 is CASSFKTGLDYTF. The CDR3 nucleotides read TGTGCCAGCAGTTTCAAGACAGGGTTGGACTACACCTTC.

V usage is TRBV2 and J usage is TRBJ2-7, with D tentatively TRBD1 (5 bases). CDR3 length: 14 residues. V was cut by 0 bases and J by 5 bases, with 11 bases left in between. Per germline, CDR1 SNHLY and CDR2 FYNNEI. The CDR3 protein is CASSEAQGWNEQYF. DNA of the CDR3: TGTGCCAGCAGTGAAGCCCAGGGCTGGAACGAGCAGTACTTC.

The rearrangement joins TRBV9 to TRBJ2-7, with 7 bases fitting TRBD1. The CDR3 totals 16 residues. From germline, CDR1 is SGDLS and CDR2 YYNGEE. J gave up 1 base and V 4 bases, and 11 bases lay outside the gene matches. CDR3: CASSLRPGQPSYEQYF. Here the CDR3 DNA reads TGTGCCAGCAGCTTACGTCCGGGACAGCCGTCCTACGAGCAGTACTTC.

The chain is built from TRBV9 and TRBJ1-1, with 7 bases fitting TRBD1. The V gene's germline CDR1 is SGDLS and CDR2 YYNGEE. The CDR3 extends over 15 amino acids. The J segment lost 1 base and the V segment lost 3 bases, leaving 6 bases of the junction unmatched. CDR3 nucleotide sequence: TGTGCCAGCAGCGATGGGACAGTGGAGAACACTGAAGCTTTCTTT. Amino acid sequence: CASSDGTVENTEAFF.

The CDR3 sequence: CASSRRTEYTGELFF. CDR3 DNA sequence: TGTGCCAGTAGTAGGAGGACGGAGTACACCGGGGAGCTGTTTTTT. This chain links TRBV19 with TRBJ2-2; the D gene is possibly TRBD2 (5 bases). The CDR3 consists of 15 residues. The V end lost 4 bases, the J end lost 3 bases, and 12 bases lay between the germline ends. The germline V gene has CDR1 LNHDA and CDR2 SQIVND (reference sequence). Drawing the rest from reference TRBV19 and TRBJ2-2, the complete variable domain is DGGITQSPKYLFRKEGQNVTLSCEQNLNHDAMYWYRQDPGQGLRLIYYSQIVNDFQKGDIAEGYSVSREKKESFPLTVTSAQKNPTAFYLCASSRRTEYTGELFFGEGSRLTVL.

The V and J genes are TRBV27 and TRBJ2-5; D remains unclear. The CDR3 loop spans 13 amino acids. CDR1 MNHEY and CDR2 SMNVEV come from the germline V gene (reference sequence). Trimming took off 6 bases at V and 3 bases at J, with 11 bases between the two ends. CDR3 amino acids: CASRREEEETQYF. The CDR3 nucleotides are TGTGCCAGCAGGCGAGAGGAAGAAGAGACCCAGTACTTC.

Only one count was recorded for this clone. The chain has TRBV19 and TRBJ2-7; 9 positions agree with TRBD1. The CDR3 covers 14 residues. Trimming at V came to 8 bases and at J to 2 bases, leaving 7 bases not matched to a gene. Germline values: CDR1 LNHDA, CDR2 SQIVND (reference sequence). The CDR3 nucleotides read TGTGCCAGTTCTTGGACAGGGGAGACCTACGAGCAGTACTTC. Protein sequence: CASSWTGETYEQYF. Full variable domain (missing parts from reference TRBV19 and TRBJ2-7): DGGITQSPKYLFRKEGQNVTLSCEQNLNHDAMYWYRQDPGQGLRLIYYSQIVNDFQKGDIAEGYSVSREKKESFPLTVTSAQKNPTAFYLCASSWTGETYEQYFGPGTRLTVT.

V gene TRBV7-8 combines with J gene TRBJ1-1; D gene unclear. V was pared by 5 bases and J by 5 bases, with 12 bases between. Germline V gives CDR1 SGHVS, CDR2 FQNEAQ. The CDR3 length is 13 residues. CDR3 nucleotides: TGTGCCAGCAGCCCCCGCGTGAGGACTGAAGCTTTCTTT. Its translation: CASSPRVRTEAFF.

The V gene is TRBV5-1, the J gene TRBJ1-1, with D perhaps TRBD1 (6 bases). Looked up from germline, CDR1 is SGHRS and CDR2 is YFSETQ. Trimming removed 2 bases at V and 5 bases at J, with 16 bases between. The CDR3 totals 15 residues. For the CDR3, the DNA is TGCGCCAGCAGCTTACAAAGGACAGCACGTACTGAAGCTTTCTTT. It translates to CASSLQRTARTEAFF.

This clone was detected a few times. The chain carries TRBV28 and TRBJ1-2, with 8 positions matching TRBD1. The germline CDR1 and CDR2 sequences are MDHEN and SYDVKM. The CDR3 has 15 residues. Unmatched junction bases numbered 10, after V lost 6 bases and J lost 4 bases. This CDR3 reads CASSATRGLVYGYTF. DNA for the CDR3: TGTGCCAGCAGCGCAACCAGGGGGCTGGTCTATGGCTACACCTTC.

This chain joins TRBV27 and TRBJ2-7; D remains unclear. In germline, CDR1 is MNHEY, CDR2 SMNVEV (reference sequence). CDR3 length equals 14 residues. Trimming took 3 bases from V and 0 from J, leaving 9 bases between them. CDR3 in amino acids: CASSFLSDSYEQYF. The DNA for the CDR3 is TGTGCCAGCAGTTTTTTAAGCGACTCCTACGAGCAGTACTTC.

The J gene is TRBJ1-3, the V gene TRBV10-3; no clear D. CDR1 is ENHRY and CDR2 is SYGVKD in the germline V gene. V dropped 0 bases and J dropped 0 bases, with 6 bases sitting between them. The CDR3 contains 15 residues. The DNA for the CDR3 is TGTGCCATCAGTGAGTCGTTAGTCTCTGGAAACACCATATATTTT. It is translated as CAISESLVSGNTIYF.

As DNA, the CDR3 is TGTGCCAGCAGCCCGGGACTAGCGGGAGATTTCGGGACCCAGTACTTC. It yields the protein CASSPGLAGDFGTQYF. V is TRBV9 and J is TRBJ2-5, with 14 positions matching TRBD2. J lost 7 bases, V lost 4 bases, and 9 bases had no gene match. The germline V gene encodes CDR1 SGDLS and CDR2 YYNGEE. CDR3 length: 16 amino acids.

This sequence joins TRBV30 and TRBJ1-2, with D possibly matching TRBD1 (5 bases). The CDR3 sequence is 11 residues long. Germline CDR1 reads GTSNPN; CDR2 reads SVGIG (reference sequence). The V gene lost 2 bases and the J gene lost 8 bases, with 9 bases spanning the gap. The CDR3: CAWSYNRGYTF. The CDR3, as DNA: TGTGCCTGGAGTTATAACAGGGGCTACACCTTC.